Sequencing of this T cell receptor beta chain was carried out in a study of response to subunit inactivated influenza vaccine (dated by TCRdb to the late 2010s). About the study as a whole: Deep quantitative T cell receptor repertoire profiling was used in the study to track responses to a trivalent subunit inactivated influenza vaccine.

V was cut back by 7 bases and J by 0 bases, leaving a gap of 12 bases between them. From its cysteine to its phenylalanine, the CDR3 spans 14 amino acids. The DNA shown is the 42-base CDR3, in frame from base 1. As encoded in the germline V gene, CDR1 is MNHEY while CDR2 is SVGEGT. The protocol used for the library was RT-PCR. The sequencer was an Illumina HiSeq 2500. In-frame beta chains were kept once TCRdb had trimmed the public reads at Q25 with fastp and called clones with MiXCR. Rows merge per CDR3 protein into single entries with the most common DNA and genes. This sample has about 700,000 distinct CDR3 sequences in its table, and 12% to 15% of those were observed once. Of the sample, roughly 7.6% falls within the top ten clones. Details on this clonotype: The antigen it recognizes is unknown. Within one base of it there is no much larger clone, and no base qualities were kept.

What the authors observed across the whole study: It was suggested by the authors that each seasonal influenza vaccination may recruit only a limited number of new T cells.

The sequence came from a man in his fifties or sixties who received an inactivated influenza vaccine. Donor details come from another sample of the same person, matched by shared clones. The material was PBMCs from blood, obtained 14 to 15 days before vaccination. The sequence is built from TRBV6-2 or TRBV6-3 and TRBJ1-1; TRBD1 is possibly the D segment (6 matching bases). Here is the DNA: TGTGCCAGCATCTATGGGGGCCTGAACACTGAAGCTTTCTTT. The encoded protein is CASIYGGLNTEAFF.